These T cell receptor beta chains were read from a single sample in a study of cytomegalovirus exposure and HLA in healthy donors. The method was immunoSEQ multiplex PCR; TCRdb's version includes in-frame clones alone and lacks a portion of them. The table lists approximately 150,000 clones, over 75% of them singletons. The specimen sequenced was PBMCs. These receptors were taken from a man between 50 and 59 years old in good health and CMV-seropositive. Each CDR3 is given without its conserved first and last residue. Each record gives: J gene, V gene, CDR3 protein.

TRBJ1-5 TRBV7-2 ASSPGQPLNGQPQH
TRBJ2-7 TRBV5-1 ASSSSTYEQY
TRBJ2-5 TRBV5-1 ASSLGLAGVQETQY
TRBJ2-2 TRBV7-3 ASSLYTGELF
TRBJ2-7 TRBV10-3 AISPERGTYYEQY
TRBJ1-2 TRBV6-1 ASRGGIRGYT
TRBJ1-5 TRBV30 AWSWGRNQPQH
TRBJ2-5 TRBV28 ASSFPLDSGRTGETQY
TRBJ1-5 TRBV6-5 ASRQGEGGNQPQH
TRBJ1-1 TRBV14 ASSPQGYTEAF
TRBJ2-4 TRBV5-4 ASSLDNRGGVGIQY
TRBJ1-2 TRBV28 ASSFLRVGGYT
TRBJ2-7 TRBV29-1 SVAPPGDEQY
TRBJ2-1 TRBV4-1 ASSQVDGTSSHSEQF
TRBJ2-1 TRBV9 ASSPGTSSNEQF
TRBJ1-3 TRBV19 ASRRPPGWSTGNTIY
TRBJ2-7 TRBV9 ASSGGLADSYEQY
TRBJ1-4 TRBV9 ASSARRGSEKLF
TRBJ1-2 TRBV10-3 AISEFGFDGYT
TRBJ2-5 TRBV7-6 ASSSTLGTTETQY
TRBJ2-7 TRBV6-5 ASSYGSRYEQY
TRBJ1-1 TRBV19 ASSIGGYGTGEAF
TRBJ1-3 TRBV28 ASSLPGNTIY
TRBJ1-6 TRBV4-1 ASSPSGRGRDSPLH
TRBJ2-1 TRBV7-3 ASSPRGGTGGDNEQF
TRBJ2-1 TRBV14 ASSQGLGTYNEQF
TRBJ2-7 TRBV9 ASSPAVLQGATGEQY
TRBJ1-1 TRBV11-1 ASSWGATGTEAF
TRBJ2-3 TRBV5-6 ASSLTYSDTQY
TRBJ2-3 TRBV29-1 SVRGGATDTQY
TRBJ1-1 TRBV5-1 ASSLQGAVVTEAF
TRBJ1-2 TRBV5-5 ASSVGGGQPYGYT
TRBJ1-5 TRBV11-2 ASSLDFRQPQH
TRBJ1-2 TRBV12-5 ASGLLARVNYGYT
TRBJ1-3 TRBV27 ASSLTGKSAGNTIY
TRBJ1-1 TRBV6-5 ASSSPGTGGTEAF
TRBJ2-7 TRBV5-5 ASSLTRQALGEQY
TRBJ2-7 TRBV28 ASSFSGGPVWEQY
TRBJ2-7 TRBV28 ASSLYYEQY
TRBJ2-2 TRBV27 ASSLVRGVNTGELF
TRBJ1-4 TRBV4-3 ASSQNPGVEKLF
TRBJ1-1 TRBV18 ASSPGVNTEAF
TRBJ2-5 TRBV30 AWSLSGQVGETQY
TRBJ2-7 TRBV9 ASGGGFLSDEQY
TRBJ1-5 TRBV18 ASSPGRDQPQH
TRBJ1-1 TRBV6-5 ASSYSNGFTEAF
TRBJ2-3 TRBV2 ASSESGQRADTQY
TRBJ1-5 TRBV18 ASSPRVIQGGGQPQH
TRBJ2-1 TRBV9 ASSGTSGSNEQF
TRBJ1-1 TRBV19 ASRVQLNTEAF
TRBJ1-2 TRBV7-9 ASSLGANNYGYT
TRBJ2-1 TRBV7-2 ASSLRGSLINEQF
TRBJ2-3 TRBV4-1 ASSQEAAYTDTQY
TRBJ1-2 TRBV15 ATSSTGQGAWYGYT
TRBJ2-7 TRBV27 ASARQGFDEQY